Listed below are T cell receptor beta chains from one sample, sequenced in a study of cytomegalovirus exposure and HLA in healthy donors. The assay was immunoSEQ multiplex PCR, and TCRdb's table has in-frame clones only and misses some. This specimen shows under 200,000 clones; the ten leading clones hold 6.5%. The sequenced sample was PBMCs. The receptors shown here come from a man in his thirties or forties in good health and CMV-seronegative. The CDR3 runs from the conserved cysteine through the conserved F or W. A D gene is named only where the DNA matches it firmly.

J	length	V	D	DNA	CDR3
TRBJ1-5	15	TRBV15	-	TGTGCCACCAGCAGCCGAAGCCATGGCAATCAGCCCCAGCATTTT	CATSSRSHGNQPQHF
TRBJ1-2	12	TRBV7-8	TRBD1	TGTGCCAGCAGCCGGGACAGTCATGGCTACACCTTC	CASSRDSHGYTF
TRBJ2-2	14	TRBV5-1	-	TGCGCCAGCAGCGGACTTACCAACACCGGGGAGCTGTTTTTT	CASSGLTNTGELFF
TRBJ2-3	19	TRBV5-1	TRBD2	TGCGCCAGCAGCTTACTAGCGGGAGGGCTCGGGGCCGACACAGATACGCAGTATTTT	CASSLLAGGLGADTDTQYF
TRBJ1-2	14	TRBV6-6	-	TGTGCCAGCAGTTACTCGAGAGGGGGCTATGGCTACACCTTC	CASSYSRGGYGYTF
TRBJ2-7	16	TRBV5-1	TRBD1	TGCGCCAGCAGCTTGGTAAGTGGGACAGGAGTATACGAGCAGTACTTC	CASSLVSGTGVYEQYF
TRBJ2-7	15	TRBV7-6	TRBD2	TGTGCCAGCAGCAAGACTAGCGGCAGGGCCTACGAGCAGTACTTC	CASSKTSGRAYEQYF
TRBJ1-1	15	TRBV7-9	-	TGTGCCAGCAGCTTAGCATCCCCTTTAATCCCTGAAGCTTTCTTT	CASSLASPLIPEAFF
TRBJ1-2	14	TRBV6-6	-	TGTGCCAGCAGGGACTCGACAGGTGACTATGGCTACACCTTC	CASRDSTGDYGYTF
TRBJ2-1	14	TRBV19	TRBD2	TGTGCCAGTAGTAATACGGGACTAAACAATGAGCAGTTCTTC	CASSNTGLNNEQFF
TRBJ2-7	15	TRBV10-2	-	TGCGCCAGCAGTGAACAGGGCCCTCTCAGCGACGAGCAGTACTTC	CASSEQGPLSDEQYF
TRBJ2-1	16	TRBV13	-	TGTGCCAGCAGTCAGAACGGGGGAAGCTCCTACAATGAGCAGTTCTTC	CASSQNGGSSYNEQFF
TRBJ2-2	16	TRBV7-2	TRBD2	TGTGCCAGCAGCTTAGATTTTAGCGGGGCAACCGGGGAGCTGTTTTTT	CASSLDFSGATGELFF
TRBJ1-5	14	TRBV19	-	TGTGCCAGTAGTAGTTTCCGGGGTAATCAGCCCCAGCATTTT	CASSSFRGNQPQHF
TRBJ2-7	18	TRBV7-2	-	TGTGCCAGCAGCCTAAGGGAGCAGCCGACCCACCTTTCCTACGAGCAGTACTTC	CASSLREQPTHLSYEQYF
TRBJ2-1	14	TRBV11-3	-	TGTGCCAGCAGCTCGGGGTTAGCCTGGAATGAGCAGTTCTTC	CASSSGLAWNEQFF
TRBJ1-1	11	TRBV30	-	TGTGCCTGGAGCAGGGGCGGTGAAGCTTTCTTT	CAWSRGGEAFF
TRBJ1-2	15	TRBV12-5	-	TGTGCTAGTGGTTTGGCACAGGGATTCGGCTATGGCTACACCTTC	CASGLAQGFGYGYTF
TRBJ2-7	14	TRBV11-2	-	TGTGCCAGCAGCCTCAATCCGGGAATCGACGAGCAGTACTTC	CASSLNPGIDEQYF